This TCR beta chain was sequenced in a study of long-term antiretroviral therapy in people with HIV. Trimming took off 5 bases at V and 7 bases at J, with 9 bases between the two ends. Germline V gene data show CDR1 as SGHNT and CDR2 as YENEEA. The CDR3 totals 12 residues. Notes on the study in general: Comparison with controls showed narrower CDR3 length ranges in HIV repertoires. At every time point, clones expanded before ART dominated the repertoire. Adherence to ART, viral resistance and therapy changes lacked any data.

Note on this clone: Its antigen remains unknown.

Version v3.0 of the immunoSEQ assay was performed at survey level. Sequencing was performed with immunoSEQ multiplex PCR; in TCRdb, only in-frame clones are kept and a portion is missing. Seen here are around 30,000 clones, approximately 95% observed once, and the top ten hold 7% to 8.5%. The receptor's source is a man aged 25-40 years with HIV. The sample was unsorted PBMCs, taken 5.3 years after starting antiretroviral therapy. The chain carries TRBV11-3 and TRBJ1-3; no clear D. For the CDR3, the DNA is TGTGCCAGCAGCACCCCCGGGAACACCATATATTTT. This encodes CASSTPGNTIYF.